This T cell receptor beta chain was sequenced during a study of blood T cell repertoires in COVID-19. At the level of the study: The analysed material was cDNA or gDNA that came from T cells, B-cell-depleted T cells, or PBMCs.

Sequencing was performed with immunoSEQ multiplex PCR; in TCRdb, only in-frame clones are kept and a portion is missing. The sample has more than 200,000 clones; less than 90% are singletons. CDR3 length equals 15 residues. Germline CDR1 is SGHAT and CDR2 is FQNNGV. Germline trimming cut 5 bases from V and 6 bases from J; bases unmatched to any gene: 10. V gene TRBV11-2 combines with J gene TRBJ1-1, with 9 bases that match TRBD1. The sample taken for sequencing was peripheral blood. This receptor was taken from a man aged 25 to 45 with active or convalescent COVID-19. The CDR3 DNA is TGTGCCAGCAGCCTGACAGGGGGACCGTCAGCTGAAGCTTTCTTT. It codes for CASSLTGGPSAEAFF.